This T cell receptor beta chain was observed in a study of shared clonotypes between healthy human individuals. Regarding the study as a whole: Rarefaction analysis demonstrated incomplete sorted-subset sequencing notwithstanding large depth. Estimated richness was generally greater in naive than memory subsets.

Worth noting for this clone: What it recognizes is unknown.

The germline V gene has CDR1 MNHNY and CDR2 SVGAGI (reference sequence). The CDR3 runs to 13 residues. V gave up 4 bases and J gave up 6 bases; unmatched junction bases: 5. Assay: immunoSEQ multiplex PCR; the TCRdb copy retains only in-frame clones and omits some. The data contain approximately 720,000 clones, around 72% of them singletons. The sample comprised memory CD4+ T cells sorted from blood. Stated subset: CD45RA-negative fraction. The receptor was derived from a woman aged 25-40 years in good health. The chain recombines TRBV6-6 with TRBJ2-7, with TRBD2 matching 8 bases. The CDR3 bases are TGTGCCAGCAGTTCCGGGACTAGGCGCGAGCAGTACTTC. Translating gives CASSSGTRREQYF.